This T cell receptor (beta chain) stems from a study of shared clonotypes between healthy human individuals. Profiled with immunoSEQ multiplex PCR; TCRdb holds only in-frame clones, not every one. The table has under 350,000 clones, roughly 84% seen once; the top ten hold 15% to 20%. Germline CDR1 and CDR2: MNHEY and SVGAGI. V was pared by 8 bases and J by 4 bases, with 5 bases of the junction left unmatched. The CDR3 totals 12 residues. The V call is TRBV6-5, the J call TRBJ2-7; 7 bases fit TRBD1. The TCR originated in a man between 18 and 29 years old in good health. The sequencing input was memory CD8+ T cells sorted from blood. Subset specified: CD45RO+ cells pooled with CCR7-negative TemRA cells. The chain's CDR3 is CASRTQGYEQYF. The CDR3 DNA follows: TGTGCCAGCCGTACACAGGGGTACGAGCAGTACTTC.